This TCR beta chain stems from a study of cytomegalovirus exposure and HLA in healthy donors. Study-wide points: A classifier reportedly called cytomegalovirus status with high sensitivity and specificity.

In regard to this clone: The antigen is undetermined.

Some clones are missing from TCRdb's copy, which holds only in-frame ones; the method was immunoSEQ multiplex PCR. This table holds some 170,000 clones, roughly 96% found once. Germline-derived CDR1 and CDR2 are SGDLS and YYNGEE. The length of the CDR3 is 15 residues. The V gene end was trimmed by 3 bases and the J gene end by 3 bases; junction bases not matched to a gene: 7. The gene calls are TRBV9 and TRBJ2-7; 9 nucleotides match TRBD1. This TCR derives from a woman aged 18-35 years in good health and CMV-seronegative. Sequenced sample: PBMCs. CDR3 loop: CASSAGPGQGYEQYF. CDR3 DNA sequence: TGTGCCAGCAGCGCGGGTCCGGGACAGGGCTACGAGCAGTACTTC.